This TCR beta chain came from a study of T cell responses to AZD1222 COVID-19 vaccine. Study-wide findings and caveats: Spike-specific TCR breadth and depth grew following two AZD1222 doses.

V dropped 0 bases and J dropped 4 bases, with 14 bases sitting between them. This CDR3 contains 16 residues. The germline V gene has CDR1 KGHDR and CDR2 SFDVKD. The assay was immunoSEQ multiplex PCR, and TCRdb's table has in-frame clones only and misses some. The sample lists about 180,000 clones, 88% occurring once. Note on this clone: What it binds is not known.

The specimen comprised peripheral blood, sampled 28 days after the second AZD1222 dose. The V call is TRBV24-1, the J call TRBJ1-2; D uncertain. This clonotype was obtained from an adult who received the AZD1222 COVID-19 vaccine. The CDR3 is CATSDLPAPGVYGYTF. The CDR3 coding sequence is TGTGCCACCAGTGATTTGCCAGCGCCTGGGGTCTATGGCTACACCTTC.